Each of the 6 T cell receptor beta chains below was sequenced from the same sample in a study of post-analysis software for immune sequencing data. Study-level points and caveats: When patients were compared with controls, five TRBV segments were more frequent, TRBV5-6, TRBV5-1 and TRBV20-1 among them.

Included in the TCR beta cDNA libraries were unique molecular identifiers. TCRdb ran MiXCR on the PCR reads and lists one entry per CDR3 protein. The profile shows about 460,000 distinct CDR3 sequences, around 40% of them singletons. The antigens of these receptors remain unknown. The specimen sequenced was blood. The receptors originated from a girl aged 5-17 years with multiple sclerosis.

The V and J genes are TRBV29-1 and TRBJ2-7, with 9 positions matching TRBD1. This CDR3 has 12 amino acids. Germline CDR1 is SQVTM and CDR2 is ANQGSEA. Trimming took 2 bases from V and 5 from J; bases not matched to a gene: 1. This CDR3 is CSVENRGHEQYF. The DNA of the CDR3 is TGCAGCGTTGAAAACAGGGGGCACGAGCAGTACTTC.

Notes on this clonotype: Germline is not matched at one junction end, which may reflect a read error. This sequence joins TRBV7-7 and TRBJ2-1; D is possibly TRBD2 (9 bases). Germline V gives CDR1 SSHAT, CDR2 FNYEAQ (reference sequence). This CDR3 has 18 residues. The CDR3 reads CASSSSGTGSGRGAEQFF. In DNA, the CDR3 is TGTGCTAGCAGCTCCTCCGGGACAGGTAGCGGGAGAGGCGCTGAGCAGTTCTTC.

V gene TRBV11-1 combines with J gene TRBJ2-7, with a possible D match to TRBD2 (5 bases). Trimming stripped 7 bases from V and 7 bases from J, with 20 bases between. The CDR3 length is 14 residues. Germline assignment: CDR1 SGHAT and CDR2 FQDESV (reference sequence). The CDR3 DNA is TGTGCCAGCACCAATCGGTTGGCCGGGGAAGAGCAGTACTTC. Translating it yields CASTNRLAGEEQYF.

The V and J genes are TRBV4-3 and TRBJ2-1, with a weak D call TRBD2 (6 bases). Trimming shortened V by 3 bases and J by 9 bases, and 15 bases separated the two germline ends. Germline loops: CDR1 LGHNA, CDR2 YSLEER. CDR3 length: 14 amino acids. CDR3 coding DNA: TGCGCCAGCAGCCAGGGAGGCCCCTCGTCTGAGCAGTTCTTC. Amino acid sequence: CASSQGGPSSEQFF.

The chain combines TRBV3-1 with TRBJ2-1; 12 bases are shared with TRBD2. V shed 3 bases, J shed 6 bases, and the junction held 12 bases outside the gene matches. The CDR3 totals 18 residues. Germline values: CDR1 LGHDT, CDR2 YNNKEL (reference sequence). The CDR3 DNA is TGTGCCAGCAGCCAGCCCACGATACCTAGCGGGAGGGCCAATGAGCAGTTCTTC. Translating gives CASSQPTIPSGRANEQFF.

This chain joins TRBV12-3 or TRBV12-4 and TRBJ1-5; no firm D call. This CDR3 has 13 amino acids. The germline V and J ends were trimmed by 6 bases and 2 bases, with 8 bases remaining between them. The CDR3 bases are TGTGCCAGCAGCTCCGACGGCAATCAGCCCCAGCATTTT. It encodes CASSSDGNQPQHF.